This T cell receptor (beta chain) was recovered during a study of circulating and synovial CD4+ cells in juvenile arthritis. General study findings and limits: Overlap with synovium rose as more T cells were sequenced. Circulating pathogenic-like lymphocytes shared a substantially higher fraction of CDR3 sequences with synovium than bulk blood. CPL and bulk CD4 samples differed at least tenfold in T cell genomes. These repertoires were less diverse than bulk blood CD4 repertoires.

Profiling relied on immunoSEQ multiplex PCR, and the TCRdb table lists in-frame clones only, not all of them. The table has about 2,700 clones, 85% to 90% seen once. This CDR3 is 15 amino acids long. With 1 base clipped from V and 6 bases from J, the junction kept 5 bases outside the gene matches. Germline values: CDR1 SGHTA, CDR2 FQGNSA. In this sample, this clone turned up once. The antigen remains unidentified. The chain uses TRBV7-2 and TRBJ2-5; 10 bases align to TRBD2. Sequencing was carried out using HLA-DR+ CD4+ T cells from blood. As to subset: circulating pathogenic-like lymphocytes, sorted as HLA-DR+CD14-CD3+CD4+CD25low/- blood T cells. The TCR was taken from a human donor with juvenile idiopathic arthritis. The chain's CDR3 is CASSLGTSGMKTQYF. The CDR3 DNA follows: TGTGCCAGCAGCTTAGGTACTAGCGGGATGAAGACCCAGTACTTC. The full variable domain, in which reference TRBV7-2 and TRBJ2-5 provide the parts outside the CDR3, is GAGVSQSPSNKVTEKGKDVELRCDPISGHTALYWYRQSLGQGLEFLIYFQGNSAPDKSGLPSDRFSAERTGGSVSTLTIQRTQQEDSAVYLCASSLGTSGMKTQYFGPGTRLLVL.